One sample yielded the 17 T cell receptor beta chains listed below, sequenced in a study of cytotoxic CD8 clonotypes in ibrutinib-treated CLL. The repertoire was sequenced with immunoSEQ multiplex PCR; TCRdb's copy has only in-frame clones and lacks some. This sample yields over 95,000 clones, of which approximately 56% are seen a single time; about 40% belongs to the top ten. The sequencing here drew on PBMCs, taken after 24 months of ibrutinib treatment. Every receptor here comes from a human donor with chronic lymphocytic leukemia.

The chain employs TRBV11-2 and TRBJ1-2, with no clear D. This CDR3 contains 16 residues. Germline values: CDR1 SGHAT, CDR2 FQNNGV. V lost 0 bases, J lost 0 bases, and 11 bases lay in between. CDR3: CASSLDGGVSNYGYTF. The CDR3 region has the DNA TGTGCCAGCAGCTTAGACGGTGGAGTTTCTAACTATGGCTACACCTTC.

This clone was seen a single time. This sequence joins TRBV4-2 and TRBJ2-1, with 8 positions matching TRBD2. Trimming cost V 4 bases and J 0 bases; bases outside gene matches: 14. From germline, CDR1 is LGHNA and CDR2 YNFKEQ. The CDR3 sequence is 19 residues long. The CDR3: CASSRDYTGLVNSYNEQFF. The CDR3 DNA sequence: TGTGCCAGCAGCCGAGACTATACGGGACTAGTTAACTCCTACAATGAGCAGTTCTTC.

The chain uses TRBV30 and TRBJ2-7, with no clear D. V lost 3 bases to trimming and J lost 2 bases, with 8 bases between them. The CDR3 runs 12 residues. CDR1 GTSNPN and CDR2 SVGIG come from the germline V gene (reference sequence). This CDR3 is CAWSKGTYEQYF. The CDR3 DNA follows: TGTGCCTGGAGCAAGGGTACCTACGAGCAGTACTTC. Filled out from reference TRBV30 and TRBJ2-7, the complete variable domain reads SQTIHQWPATLVQPVGSPLSLECTVEGTSNPNLYWYRQAAGRGLQLLFYSVGIGQISSEVPQNLSASRPQDRQFILSSKKLLLSDSGFYLCAWSKGTYEQYFGPGTRLTVT.

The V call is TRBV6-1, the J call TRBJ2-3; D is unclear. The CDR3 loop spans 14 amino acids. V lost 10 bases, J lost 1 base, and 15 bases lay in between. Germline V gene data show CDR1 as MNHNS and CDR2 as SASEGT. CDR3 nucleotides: TGTGCCACCAATAGGGTCGCCGGCACAGATACGCAGTATTTT. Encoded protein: CATNRVAGTDTQYF.

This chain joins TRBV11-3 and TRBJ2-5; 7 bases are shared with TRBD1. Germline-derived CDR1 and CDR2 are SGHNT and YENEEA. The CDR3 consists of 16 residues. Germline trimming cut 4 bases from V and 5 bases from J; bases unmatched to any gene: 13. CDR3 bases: TGTGCCAGCAGCTCAAGACGACAGGGATTTGGGGAGACCCAGTACTTC. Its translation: CASSSRRQGFGETQYF.

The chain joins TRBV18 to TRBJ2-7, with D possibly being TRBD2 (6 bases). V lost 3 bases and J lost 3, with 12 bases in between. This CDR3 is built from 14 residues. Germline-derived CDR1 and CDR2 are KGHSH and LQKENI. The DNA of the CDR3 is TGTGCCAGCTCACCTGAGGACGGGGGCTACGAGCAGTACTTC. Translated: CASSPEDGGYEQYF.

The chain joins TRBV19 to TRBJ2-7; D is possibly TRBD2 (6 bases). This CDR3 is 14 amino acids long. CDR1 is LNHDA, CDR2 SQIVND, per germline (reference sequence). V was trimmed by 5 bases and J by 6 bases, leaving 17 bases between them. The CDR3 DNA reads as TGTGCCAGTAGTCCCTCAGGAGGGCCCGTCGAGCAGTACTTC. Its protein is CASSPSGGPVEQYF.

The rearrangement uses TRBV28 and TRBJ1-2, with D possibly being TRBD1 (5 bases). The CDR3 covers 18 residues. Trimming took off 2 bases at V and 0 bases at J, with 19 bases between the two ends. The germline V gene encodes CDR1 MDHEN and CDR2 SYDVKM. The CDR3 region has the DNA TGTGCCAGCAGTTTAATTGGGGCGAAAGGGTCCGCTAACTATGGCTACACCTTC. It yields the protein CASSLIGAKGSANYGYTF.

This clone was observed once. The CDR3 DNA follows: TGCGCCAGCAGCTTCCGTCCGGGACTTAGCACAGATACGCAGTATTTT. Protein sequence: CASSFRPGLSTDTQYF. The chain is built from TRBV5-1 and TRBJ2-3, with a weak D call TRBD2 (6 bases). V shed 2 bases and J shed 0 bases, with 13 bases lying between them. Germline V gene lookup returns CDR1 SGHRS and CDR2 YFSETQ. The CDR3 consists of 16 residues.

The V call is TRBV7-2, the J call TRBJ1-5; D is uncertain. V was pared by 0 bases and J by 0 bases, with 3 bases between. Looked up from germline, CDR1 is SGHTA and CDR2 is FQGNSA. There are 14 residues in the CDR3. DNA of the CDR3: TGTGCCAGCAGCTTAGCGGGTAGCAATCAGCCCCAGCATTTT. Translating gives CASSLAGSNQPQHF. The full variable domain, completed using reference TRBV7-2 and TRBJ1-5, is GAGVSQSPSNKVTEKGKDVELRCDPISGHTALYWYRQSLGQGLEFLIYFQGNSAPDKSGLPSDRFSAERTGGSVSTLTIQRTQQEDSAVYLCASSLAGSNQPQHFGDGTRLSIL.

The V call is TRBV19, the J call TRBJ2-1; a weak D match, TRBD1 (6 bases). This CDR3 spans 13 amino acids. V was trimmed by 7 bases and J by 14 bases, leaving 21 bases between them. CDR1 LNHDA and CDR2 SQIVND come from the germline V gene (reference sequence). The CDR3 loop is CASTPDSNREKFF. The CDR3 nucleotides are TGTGCCAGTACCCCCGACTCGAACAGGGAAAAGTTCTTC.

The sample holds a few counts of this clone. The CDR3 reads CASRQGTSGGEQYF. CDR3 sequence (DNA): TGTGCCAGCAGACAGGGGACTAGCGGGGGAGAGCAGTACTTC. The rearrangement links TRBV2 to TRBJ2-7; 14 nucleotides line up with TRBD2. Germline loops: CDR1 SNHLY, CDR2 FYNNEI. The V segment lost 6 bases and the J segment 7 bases; nucleotides outside the gene matches: 5. The CDR3 totals 14 residues.

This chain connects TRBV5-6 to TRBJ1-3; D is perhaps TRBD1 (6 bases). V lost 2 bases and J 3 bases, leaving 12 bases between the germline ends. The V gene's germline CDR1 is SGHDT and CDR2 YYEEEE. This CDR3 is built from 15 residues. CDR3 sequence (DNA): TGTGCCAGCAGCTTATACAGGGATATTGGAAACACCATATATTTT. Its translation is CASSLYRDIGNTIYF.

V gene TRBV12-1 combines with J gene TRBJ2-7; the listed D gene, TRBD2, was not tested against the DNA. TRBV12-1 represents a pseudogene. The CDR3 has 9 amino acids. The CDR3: CASGLAVIF. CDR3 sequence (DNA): TGTGCCAGCGGACTAGCGGTAATCTTC.

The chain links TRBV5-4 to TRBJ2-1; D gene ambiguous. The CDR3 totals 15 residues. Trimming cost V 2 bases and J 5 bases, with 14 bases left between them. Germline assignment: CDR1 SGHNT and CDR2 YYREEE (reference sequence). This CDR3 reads CASSFGRNSNNEQFF. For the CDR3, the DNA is TGTGCCAGCAGCTTCGGACGGAATAGCAACAATGAGCAGTTCTTC.

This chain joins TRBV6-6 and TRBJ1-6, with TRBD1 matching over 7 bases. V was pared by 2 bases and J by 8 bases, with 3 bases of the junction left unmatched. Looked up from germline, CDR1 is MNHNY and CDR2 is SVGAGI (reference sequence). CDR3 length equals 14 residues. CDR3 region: CASSYDQGDSPLHF. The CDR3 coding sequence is TGTGCCAGCAGTTACGATCAGGGGGATTCACCCCTCCACTTT.

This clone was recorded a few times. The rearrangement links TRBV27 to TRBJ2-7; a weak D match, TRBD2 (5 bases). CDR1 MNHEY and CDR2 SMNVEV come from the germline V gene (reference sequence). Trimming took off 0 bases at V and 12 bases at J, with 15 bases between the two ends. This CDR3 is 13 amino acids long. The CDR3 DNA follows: TGTGCCAGCAGTTTATCGGGCCTCGGGGTTACGTACTTC. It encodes CASSLSGLGVTYF.